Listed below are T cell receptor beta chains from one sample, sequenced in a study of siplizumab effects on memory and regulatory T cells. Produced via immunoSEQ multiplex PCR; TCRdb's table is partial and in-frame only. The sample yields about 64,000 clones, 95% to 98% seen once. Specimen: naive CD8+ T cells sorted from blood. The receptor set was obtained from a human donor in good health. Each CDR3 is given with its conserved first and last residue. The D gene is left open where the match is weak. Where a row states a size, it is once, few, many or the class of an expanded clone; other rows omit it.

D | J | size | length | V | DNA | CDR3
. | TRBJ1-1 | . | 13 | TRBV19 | TGTGCCAGTAGTATGTCAGGGAGCACTGAAGCTTTCTTT | CASSMSGSTEAFF
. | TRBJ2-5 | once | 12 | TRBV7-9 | TGTGCCAGCAGCTTAGAAGAGGTGACCCAGTACTTC | CASSLEEVTQYF
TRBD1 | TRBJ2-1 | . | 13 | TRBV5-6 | TGTGCCAGCAGGACAGGGGTATACGATGAGCAGTTCTTC | CASRTGVYDEQFF
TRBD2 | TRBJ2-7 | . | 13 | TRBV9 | TGTGCCAGCGGGACTAGCGGAAACTACGAGCAGTACTTC | CASGTSGNYEQYF
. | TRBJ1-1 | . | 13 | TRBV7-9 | TGTGCCAGCAGCTTACTGGGGGACACTGAAGCTTTCTTT | CASSLLGDTEAFF
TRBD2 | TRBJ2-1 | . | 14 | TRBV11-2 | TGTGCCACCACGGGACTAGCGGGGGGGGATGAGCAGTTCTTC | CATTGLAGGDEQFF
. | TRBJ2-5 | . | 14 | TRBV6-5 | TGTGCCAGCAGTTATGTCGGATTGCAAGAGACCCAGTACTTC | CASSYVGLQETQYF
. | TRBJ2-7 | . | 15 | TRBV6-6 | TGTGCCAGCAGTTACTCGGGGGACGGACGTTACGAGCAGTACTTC | CASSYSGDGRYEQYF
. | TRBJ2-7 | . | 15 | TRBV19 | TGTGCCAGTAGTATTTTTTTTGGGTCCACGTACGAGCAGTACTTC | CASSIFFGSTYEQYF
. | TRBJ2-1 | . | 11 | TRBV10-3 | TGTGCCACCGCCAGGGGCGGAGAGCAGTTCTTC | CATARGGEQFF
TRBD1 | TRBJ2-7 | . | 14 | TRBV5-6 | TGTGCCAGCAGATATCGACAGGGGGCTTACGAGCAGTACTTC | CASRYRQGAYEQYF
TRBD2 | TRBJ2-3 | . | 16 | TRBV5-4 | TGTGCCAGCAGCTCCGAAGGCGGGGGGTCGGCAGATACGCAGTATTTT | CASSSEGGGSADTQYF
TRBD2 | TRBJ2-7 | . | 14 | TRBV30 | TGTGCCTGGCAAATGACTAGCGGGGGAAACGAGCAGTACTTC | CAWQMTSGGNEQYF
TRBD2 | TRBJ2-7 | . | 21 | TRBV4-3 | TGCGCCAGCAGCCAAGACGGAGGGGGACTAGCTTTTTTTGGAGGGTCCTACGAGCAGTACTTC | CASSQDGGGLAFFGGSYEQYF
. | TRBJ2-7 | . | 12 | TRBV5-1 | TGCGCCAGCAGCTTGGAGGGTTACGAGCAGTACTTC | CASSLEGYEQYF
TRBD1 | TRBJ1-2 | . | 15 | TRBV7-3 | TGTGCCAGCAGCCGACACCAGACAGGGGACTATGGCTACACCTTC | CASSRHQTGDYGYTF
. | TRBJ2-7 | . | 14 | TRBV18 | TGTGCCAGCTCACCGGTAGGACAGCCATACGAGCAGTACTTC | CASSPVGQPYEQYF
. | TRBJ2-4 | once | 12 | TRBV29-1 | TGCAGCGTTGGGGGAAGGAGGGACATTCAGTACTTC | CSVGGRRDIQYF
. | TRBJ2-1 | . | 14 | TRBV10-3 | TGTGCCACCGGGGACGTTACCTCCTACAATGAGCAGTTCTTC | CATGDVTSYNEQFF
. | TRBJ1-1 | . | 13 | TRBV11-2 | TGTGCCAGTCCGGGGCAGGCGAACACTGAAGCTTTCTTT | CASPGQANTEAFF